The 19 T cell receptor beta chains given below trace back to one sample, sequenced in a study of blood T cell repertoires in COVID-19. TCRdb's copy holds only in-frame clones and misses some; the assay was immunoSEQ multiplex PCR. This sample has around 230,000 clones; approximately 86% occur once, and the top ten carry 0.65% to 0.85%. The specimen was peripheral blood. The receptors shown here come from a man aged 35-49 years with acute or convalescent COVID-19.

CDR3 sequence reads: CASSQAGSGNTIYF. Here the CDR3 DNA reads TGTGCCAGCAGCCAAGCAGGGTCTGGAAACACCATATATTTT. The chain carries TRBV3-1 (or the pseudogene TRBV3-2) and TRBJ1-3, with a possible D match to TRBD1 (5 bases). The V and J ends lost 1 base and 1 base respectively, with 5 bases between them. The CDR3 is 14 amino acids. CDR1 and CDR2 from the germline V gene are LGHDT and YNNKEL (reference sequence).

This clone was counted a few times. V and J are TRBV6-5 and TRBJ2-1, with 8 bases identical to TRBD1. This CDR3 spans 15 amino acids. J gave up 7 bases and V 0 bases, and 5 bases lay outside the gene matches. CDR1 and CDR2 (germline): MNHEY, SVGAGI. This CDR3 is CASSYSQGDQNEQFF. CDR3 DNA: TGTGCCAGCAGTTACTCACAGGGGGACCAAAATGAGCAGTTCTTC.

The chain uses TRBV5-1 and TRBJ1-1, with 7 bases lining up with TRBD1. The CDR3 length is 12 residues. V lost 3 bases, J lost 4 bases, and 0 bases stayed unmatched. Germline assignment: CDR1 SGHRS and CDR2 YFSETQ. CDR3 coding DNA: TGCGCCAGCAGCTGGACAGGCACTGAAGCTTTCTTT. It yields the protein CASSWTGTEAFF.

The chain carries TRBV3-1 (or the pseudogene TRBV3-2) and TRBJ2-3; TRBD2 agrees at 11 bases. After removal of 0 bases from V and 0 bases from J, the junction contained 8 bases not matched to a gene. CDR3 length: 19 residues. CDR1 and CDR2 (germline): LGHDT, YNNKEL (reference sequence). The CDR3 DNA follows: TGTGCCAGCAGCCAAGATAGGGCTAGCGGGGGGCCAAGCACAGATACGCAGTATTTT. Translated, it gives CASSQDRASGGPSTDTQYF.

The V call is TRBV19, the J call TRBJ2-2, with D perhaps matching TRBD2 (6 bases). Germline values: CDR1 LNHDA, CDR2 SQIVND (reference sequence). This CDR3 comprises 14 residues. Trimming removed 7 bases from V and 2 bases from J, with 11 bases in between. The CDR3 protein is CASKSGLNTGELFF. The CDR3 nucleotides are TGTGCCAGTAAATCGGGACTTAACACCGGGGAGCTGTTTTTT.

The chain uses TRBV6-6 and TRBJ2-7; TRBD1 matches at 7 bases. Germline assignment: CDR1 MNHNY and CDR2 SVGAGI (reference sequence). V shed 0 bases, J shed 2 bases, and the junction held 4 bases outside the gene matches. The CDR3 runs 15 residues. The CDR3 spells CASSYSGTVTYEQYF. The CDR3 coding sequence is TGTGCCAGCAGTTACTCCGGGACAGTAACCTACGAGCAGTACTTC.

The chain carries TRBV6-2 or TRBV6-3 and TRBJ2-7; no definite D call. Germline V CDR1 and CDR2: MNHEY, SVGEGT. The CDR3 length is 15 residues. V was cut by 5 bases and J by 5 bases, with 19 bases left in between. Written as DNA, the CDR3 is TGTGCCAGCAGTGATATTCGAACAGATCGGCACGAGCAGTACTTC. This codes for CASSDIRTDRHEQYF.

This clone was counted a single time. The CDR3 sequence: CASSQRTENSPLHF. CDR3 sequence (DNA): TGCGCCAGCAGCCAAAGGACAGAAAATTCACCCCTCCACTTT. The J gene is TRBJ1-6, the V gene TRBV4-1, with D possibly being TRBD1 (6 bases). This CDR3 is built from 14 residues. Between the trimmed V and J ends, which lost 2 bases and 7 bases, there was a span of 9 bases. The V gene's germline CDR1 is MGHRA and CDR2 YSYEKL.

The chain joins TRBV6-5 to TRBJ1-5; D unclear. The CDR3 loop spans 15 amino acids. V shed 5 bases and J shed 3 bases, with 14 bases lying between them. Germline assignment: CDR1 MNHEY and CDR2 SVGAGI. The CDR3 DNA reads as TGTGCCAGCAGTACCTACCTCTCACCCAATCAGCCCCAGCATTTT. It is translated as CASSTYLSPNQPQHF.

V usage is TRBV7-2 and J usage is TRBJ2-3, with TRBD2 matching over 9 bases. V trimming: 5 bases; J trimming: 4 bases; junction bases outside the gene matches: 19. Germline values: CDR1 SGHTA, CDR2 FQGNSA. The CDR3 length is 19 residues. This CDR3 reads CASSPSSRAGGWRADTQYF. The CDR3 nucleotides are TGTGCCAGCAGCCCCTCCTCGAGAGCGGGAGGATGGAGAGCAGATACGCAGTATTTT.

The chain recombines TRBV3-1 (or the pseudogene TRBV3-2) with TRBJ1-1; a possible D gene is TRBD1 (6 bases). Germline V lookup: CDR1 LGHDT, CDR2 YNNKEL (reference sequence). This CDR3 contains 14 residues. V was shortened by 0 bases and J by 11 bases, with 16 bases between the two germline ends. Written as DNA, the CDR3 is TGTGCCAGCAGCCAAGAACATAACAGGGCTGGGGCTTTCTTT. It encodes CASSQEHNRAGAFF.

The chain employs TRBV6-5 and TRBJ2-2; D may be TRBD2 (5 bases). Trimming cost V 2 bases and J 6 bases, with 7 bases left between them. The CDR3 contains 13 residues. CDR1 and CDR2 from the germline V gene are MNHEY and SVGAGI. The CDR3: CASSYEGPGELFF. CDR3 sequence (DNA): TGTGCCAGCAGTTACGAGGGCCCCGGGGAGCTGTTTTTT.

This clone appeared a single time. The rearrangement joins TRBV5-6 to TRBJ2-7; possible D gene TRBD1, 5 bases. Per germline, CDR1 SGHDT and CDR2 YYEEEE. The germline V and J ends were trimmed by 0 bases and 2 bases, with 15 bases remaining between them. This CDR3 contains 16 residues. The DNA for the CDR3 is TGTGCCAGCAGCTTGGAGGGGCTACCCTCCACCTACGAGCAGTACTTC. Translated, it gives CASSLEGLPSTYEQYF.

The J gene is TRBJ1-2, the V gene TRBV12-2. TRBV12-2 is recorded as a pseudogene. The CDR3 covers 16 residues. CDR3 coding DNA: TGTGCAAGTCGCTCAGGCCCTCGGGGGGACGACTATGGCTACACCTTC. Its translation: CASRSGPRGDDYGYTF.

The chain couples TRBV6-5 to TRBJ1-1, with 9 bases that match TRBD1. The V and J ends lost 7 bases and 5 bases, in that order; junction bases with no gene match: 8. Germline assignment: CDR1 MNHEY and CDR2 SVGAGI. This CDR3 contains 14 residues. The CDR3 is CASTTGGAETEAFF. CDR3 nucleotide sequence: TGTGCCAGCACTACAGGGGGCGCGGAGACTGAAGCTTTCTTT.

In its sample, this clone was seen a few times. The DNA of the CDR3 is TGTGCCAGCAGTTTTACCGGGACAGGGGTATTTCAGCAGTACTTC. Translating gives CASSFTGTGVFQQYF. This chain connects TRBV27 to TRBJ2-7; TRBD1 aligns across 10 bases. The trim removed 3 bases at V and 8 bases at J, leaving 10 bases unmatched. CDR1 is MNHEY, CDR2 SMNVEV, per germline (reference sequence). This CDR3 spans 15 amino acids.

The chain employs TRBV6-6 and TRBJ2-3; D might be TRBD1 (6 bases). In germline, CDR1 is MNHNY, CDR2 SVGAGI (reference sequence). The V gene lost 5 bases and the J gene lost 4 bases, with 22 bases spanning the gap. This CDR3 spans 17 amino acids. CDR3 sequence reads: CASSQLMVGAVPDTQYF. CDR3 DNA sequence: TGTGCCAGCAGTCAACTTATGGTGGGGGCTGTCCCAGATACGCAGTATTTT.

This clone was seen only a few times. The chain uses TRBV28 and TRBJ2-1; 10 bases match TRBD1. V shed 1 base, J shed 5 bases, and the junction held 5 bases outside the gene matches. Germline V gives CDR1 MDHEN, CDR2 SYDVKM. The CDR3 has 16 amino acids. The CDR3 spells CASSLSGQGRNNEQFF. The CDR3 DNA is TGTGCCAGCAGTTTATCGGGACAGGGGAGGAACAATGAGCAGTTCTTC.

This clone was counted between two and nine times. The rearrangement uses TRBV5-6 and TRBJ1-2; TRBD1 matches at 8 bases. Looked up from germline, CDR1 is SGHDT and CDR2 is YYEEEE. Losses at the gene ends were 0 bases for V and 8 bases for J; bases not matched to a gene: 12. This CDR3 is built from 16 residues. The CDR3 region has the DNA TGTGCCAGCAGCTTGGGGGCCCCGCAGGGGGCTGACGGCTACACCTTC. It specifies CASSLGAPQGADGYTF.